The 15 T cell receptor beta chains below all came from one sample that was sequenced in a study of response to subunit inactivated influenza vaccine. One entry per CDR3 protein results from TCRdb running MiXCR on the RT-PCR reads. In the table there are about 700,000 distinct CDR3 sequences, 11% to 15% of which are singletons. Specimen: PBMCs from blood, collected 14 days before vaccination. These receptors were obtained from a man between 50 and 59 years old who received an inactivated influenza vaccine.

The chain carries TRBV7-2 and TRBJ1-2; TRBD1 matches 12 bases. V was pared by 5 bases and J by 8 bases, with 9 bases of the junction left unmatched. Germline V CDR1 and CDR2: SGHTA, FQGNSA. CDR3 length: 15 residues. The CDR3 is CASSVPGQGASGYTF. CDR3 nucleotide sequence: TGTGCCAGCAGCGTCCCGGGACAGGGGGCGTCCGGCTACACCTTC.

Ten or more counts support this clonotype. The chain is built from TRBV5-1 and TRBJ1-3; D is unclear. V lost 1 base and J 0 bases, leaving 8 bases between the germline ends. This CDR3 is built from 15 residues. Germline V gene sequence: CDR1 SGHRS, CDR2 YFSETQ. The CDR3 coding sequence is TGCGCCAGCAGCTTGCCGGATAGCTCTGGAAACACCATATATTTT. Its protein is CASSLPDSSGNTIYF.

This clonotype was detected a few times. This sequence joins TRBV12-3 or TRBV12-4 and TRBJ2-1, with D unresolved. The CDR3 extends over 15 amino acids. Trimming pared 6 bases from V and 0 bases from J, leaving 12 bases between. CDR3 protein: CASRFSRSSYNEQFF. CDR3 in DNA: TGTGCCAGCAGATTTAGCAGGAGCTCCTACAATGAGCAGTTCTTC.

The chain carries TRBV28 and TRBJ2-1; no clear D. This CDR3 is built from 14 residues. CDR1 and CDR2 (germline): MDHEN, SYDVKM. V was pared by 6 bases and J by 0 bases, with 9 bases between. The CDR3 nucleotides are TGTGCCAGCAGACTTTTTAGCTCCTACAATGAGCAGTTCTTC. This codes for CASRLFSSYNEQFF. The full variable domain, its missing parts supplied by reference TRBV28 and TRBJ2-1, is DVKVTQSSRYLVKRTGEKVFLECVQDMDHENMFWYRQDPGLGLRLIYFSYDVKMKEKGDIPEGYSVSREKKERFSLILESASTNQTSMYLCASRLFSSYNEQFFGPGTRLTVL.

This clonotype was seen ten or more times. V gene TRBV20-1 combines with J gene TRBJ2-7; 8 nucleotides agree with TRBD2. The CDR3 consists of 15 residues. V was clipped by 0 bases and J by 0 bases; unmatched bases: 4. The germline V gene encodes CDR1 DFQATT and CDR2 SNEGSKA (reference sequence). For the CDR3, the DNA is TGCAGTGCTAGAGAAGCTAGCGGGCTCTCCTACGAGCAGTACTTC. It codes for CSAREASGLSYEQYF.

A few counts support this clonotype. The rearrangement links TRBV5-6 to TRBJ2-3; D may be TRBD2 (6 bases). V dropped 7 bases and J dropped 2 bases, with 17 bases sitting between them. From germline, CDR1 is SGHDT and CDR2 YYEEEE. This CDR3 has 15 residues. The CDR3 protein is CASARGIKNTDTQYF. The CDR3 nucleotides read TGTGCCAGCGCGCGGGGTATCAAAAACACAGATACGCAGTATTTT.

The V call is TRBV20-1, the J call TRBJ1-1; D call uncertain. The ends were cut back, 2 bases at V and 3 bases at J, with 16 bases in the middle. The CDR3 consists of 15 residues. Germline V CDR1 and CDR2: DFQATT, SNEGSKA (reference sequence). CDR3 in amino acids: CSARTGPLGDTEAFF. In DNA, the CDR3 is TGCAGTGCTAGAACGGGTCCATTAGGTGACACTGAAGCTTTCTTT.

The chain combines TRBV20-1 with TRBJ1-2; 7 bases are a match to TRBD1. CDR1 is DFQATT, CDR2 SNEGSKA, per germline (reference sequence). There are 14 residues in the CDR3. V gave up 3 bases and J gave up 3 bases; unmatched junction bases: 7. The CDR3 loop reads CSARRLDRDYGYTF. The CDR3 region has the DNA TGCAGTGCTAGGAGGTTAGACAGGGACTATGGCTACACCTTC.

This clonotype was detected only a few times. This sequence joins TRBV28 and TRBJ2-1; D is perhaps TRBD1 or TRBD2 (6 bases each). With 5 bases removed from V and 3 bases from J, the gap between germline ends came to 11 bases. Germline assignment: CDR1 MDHEN and CDR2 SYDVKM. The CDR3 has 14 residues. The CDR3 here is CASSMEGHYNEQFF. Written as DNA, the CDR3 is TGTGCCAGCAGTATGGAGGGACACTACAATGAGCAGTTCTTC.

In the case of this clonotype: Because the CDR3 is missing its conserved closing phenylalanine or tryptophan, this is likely a read error. This chain joins TRBV6-1 and TRBJ2-7, with 9 bases fitting TRBD1. V gave up 8 bases and J gave up 6 bases; unmatched junction bases: 11. The CDR3 is made up of 14 amino acids. Germline V gene sequence: CDR1 MNHNS, CDR2 SASEGT. The CDR3 spells CASDSGQGGGEQYI. CDR3 DNA: TGTGCCAGCGACTCGGGACAGGGTGGTGGCGAGCAGTACATC.

This clonotype has a count of ten or more. The chain joins TRBV20-1 to TRBJ2-1; 10 bases are shared with TRBD1. CDR3 length equals 16 residues. Per germline, CDR1 DFQATT and CDR2 SNEGSKA (reference sequence). V lost 6 bases, J lost 8 bases, and 16 bases stayed unmatched. In DNA, the CDR3 is TGCAGTGCCGGACCCCTGGGACAGGGGATTAGAGATGAGCAGTTCTTC. The encoded protein is CSAGPLGQGIRDEQFF.

There are a few counts of this clonotype. The chain employs TRBV6-6 and TRBJ1-2; weak D call: TRBD1 (5 bases). Between the trimmed V and J ends, which lost 8 bases and 3 bases, there was a span of 10 bases. This CDR3 has 12 amino acids. Looked up from germline, CDR1 is MNHNY and CDR2 is SVGAGI (reference sequence). The CDR3 DNA reads TGTGCCAGCGCGGAGGGGTACTATGGCTACACCTTC. As protein: CASAEGYYGYTF.

This chain uses TRBV12-3 or TRBV12-4 with TRBJ2-1, with 7 bases matching TRBD2. This CDR3 is built from 18 residues. Unmatched junction bases numbered 19, after V lost 6 bases and J lost 5 bases. The CDR3 DNA is TGTGCCAGCAGCACAGGAGGGTGGTCTAGCGGTCTAAACAATGAGCAGTTCTTC. Its protein product is CASSTGGWSSGLNNEQFF.

This clonotype appeared a few times. V usage is TRBV25-1 and J usage is TRBJ2-7; D call uncertain. Per the germline V gene, CDR1 is MGHDK and CDR2 is SYGVNS. This CDR3 is 12 amino acids long. Trimming left V 3 bases short and J 5 bases short, with 8 bases between. The CDR3 is CASSDRVHEQYF. In DNA form, the CDR3 reads TGTGCCAGCAGTGATAGGGTGCACGAGCAGTACTTC.

The genes are TRBV7-2 and TRBJ2-7; TRBD1 agrees at 8 bases. J lost 3 bases, V lost 1 base, and 8 bases had no gene match. The CDR3 contains 16 residues. Germline CDR1 SGHTA, CDR2 FQGNSA. CDR3 bases: TGTGCCAGCAGCTTAGAGGACAGGGCCTCATTCTACGAGCAGTACTTC. Amino acids: CASSLEDRASFYEQYF.